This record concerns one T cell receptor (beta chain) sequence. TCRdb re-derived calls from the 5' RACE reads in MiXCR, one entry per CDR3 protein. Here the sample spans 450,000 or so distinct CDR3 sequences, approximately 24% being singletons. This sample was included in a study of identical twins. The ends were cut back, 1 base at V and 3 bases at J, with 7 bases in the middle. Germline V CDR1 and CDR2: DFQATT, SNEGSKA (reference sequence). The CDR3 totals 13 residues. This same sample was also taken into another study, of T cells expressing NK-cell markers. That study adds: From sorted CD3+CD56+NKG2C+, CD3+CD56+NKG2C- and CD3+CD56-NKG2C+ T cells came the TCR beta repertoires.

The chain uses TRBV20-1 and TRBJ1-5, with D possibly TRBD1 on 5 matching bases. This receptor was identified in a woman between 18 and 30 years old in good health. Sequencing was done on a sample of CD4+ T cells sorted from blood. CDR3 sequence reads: CSARGQYNQPQHF. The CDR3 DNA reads TGCAGTGCTAGAGGACAGTACAATCAGCCCCAGCATTTT.